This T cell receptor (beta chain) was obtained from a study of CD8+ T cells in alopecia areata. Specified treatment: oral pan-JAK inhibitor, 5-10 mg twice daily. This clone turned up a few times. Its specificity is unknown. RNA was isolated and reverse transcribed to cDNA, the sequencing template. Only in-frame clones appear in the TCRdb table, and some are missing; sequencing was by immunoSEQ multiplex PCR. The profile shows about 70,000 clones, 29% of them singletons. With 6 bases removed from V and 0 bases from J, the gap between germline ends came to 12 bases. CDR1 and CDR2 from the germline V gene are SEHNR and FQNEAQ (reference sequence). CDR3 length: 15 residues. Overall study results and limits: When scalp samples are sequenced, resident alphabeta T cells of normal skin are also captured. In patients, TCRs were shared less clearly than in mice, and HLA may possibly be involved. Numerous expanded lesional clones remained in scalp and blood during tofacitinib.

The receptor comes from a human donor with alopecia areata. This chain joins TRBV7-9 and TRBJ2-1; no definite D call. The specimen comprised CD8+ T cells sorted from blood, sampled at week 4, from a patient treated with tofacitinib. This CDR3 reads CASSPTSSSYNEQFF. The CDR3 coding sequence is TGTGCCAGCAGTCCTACATCGAGCTCCTACAATGAGCAGTTCTTC.